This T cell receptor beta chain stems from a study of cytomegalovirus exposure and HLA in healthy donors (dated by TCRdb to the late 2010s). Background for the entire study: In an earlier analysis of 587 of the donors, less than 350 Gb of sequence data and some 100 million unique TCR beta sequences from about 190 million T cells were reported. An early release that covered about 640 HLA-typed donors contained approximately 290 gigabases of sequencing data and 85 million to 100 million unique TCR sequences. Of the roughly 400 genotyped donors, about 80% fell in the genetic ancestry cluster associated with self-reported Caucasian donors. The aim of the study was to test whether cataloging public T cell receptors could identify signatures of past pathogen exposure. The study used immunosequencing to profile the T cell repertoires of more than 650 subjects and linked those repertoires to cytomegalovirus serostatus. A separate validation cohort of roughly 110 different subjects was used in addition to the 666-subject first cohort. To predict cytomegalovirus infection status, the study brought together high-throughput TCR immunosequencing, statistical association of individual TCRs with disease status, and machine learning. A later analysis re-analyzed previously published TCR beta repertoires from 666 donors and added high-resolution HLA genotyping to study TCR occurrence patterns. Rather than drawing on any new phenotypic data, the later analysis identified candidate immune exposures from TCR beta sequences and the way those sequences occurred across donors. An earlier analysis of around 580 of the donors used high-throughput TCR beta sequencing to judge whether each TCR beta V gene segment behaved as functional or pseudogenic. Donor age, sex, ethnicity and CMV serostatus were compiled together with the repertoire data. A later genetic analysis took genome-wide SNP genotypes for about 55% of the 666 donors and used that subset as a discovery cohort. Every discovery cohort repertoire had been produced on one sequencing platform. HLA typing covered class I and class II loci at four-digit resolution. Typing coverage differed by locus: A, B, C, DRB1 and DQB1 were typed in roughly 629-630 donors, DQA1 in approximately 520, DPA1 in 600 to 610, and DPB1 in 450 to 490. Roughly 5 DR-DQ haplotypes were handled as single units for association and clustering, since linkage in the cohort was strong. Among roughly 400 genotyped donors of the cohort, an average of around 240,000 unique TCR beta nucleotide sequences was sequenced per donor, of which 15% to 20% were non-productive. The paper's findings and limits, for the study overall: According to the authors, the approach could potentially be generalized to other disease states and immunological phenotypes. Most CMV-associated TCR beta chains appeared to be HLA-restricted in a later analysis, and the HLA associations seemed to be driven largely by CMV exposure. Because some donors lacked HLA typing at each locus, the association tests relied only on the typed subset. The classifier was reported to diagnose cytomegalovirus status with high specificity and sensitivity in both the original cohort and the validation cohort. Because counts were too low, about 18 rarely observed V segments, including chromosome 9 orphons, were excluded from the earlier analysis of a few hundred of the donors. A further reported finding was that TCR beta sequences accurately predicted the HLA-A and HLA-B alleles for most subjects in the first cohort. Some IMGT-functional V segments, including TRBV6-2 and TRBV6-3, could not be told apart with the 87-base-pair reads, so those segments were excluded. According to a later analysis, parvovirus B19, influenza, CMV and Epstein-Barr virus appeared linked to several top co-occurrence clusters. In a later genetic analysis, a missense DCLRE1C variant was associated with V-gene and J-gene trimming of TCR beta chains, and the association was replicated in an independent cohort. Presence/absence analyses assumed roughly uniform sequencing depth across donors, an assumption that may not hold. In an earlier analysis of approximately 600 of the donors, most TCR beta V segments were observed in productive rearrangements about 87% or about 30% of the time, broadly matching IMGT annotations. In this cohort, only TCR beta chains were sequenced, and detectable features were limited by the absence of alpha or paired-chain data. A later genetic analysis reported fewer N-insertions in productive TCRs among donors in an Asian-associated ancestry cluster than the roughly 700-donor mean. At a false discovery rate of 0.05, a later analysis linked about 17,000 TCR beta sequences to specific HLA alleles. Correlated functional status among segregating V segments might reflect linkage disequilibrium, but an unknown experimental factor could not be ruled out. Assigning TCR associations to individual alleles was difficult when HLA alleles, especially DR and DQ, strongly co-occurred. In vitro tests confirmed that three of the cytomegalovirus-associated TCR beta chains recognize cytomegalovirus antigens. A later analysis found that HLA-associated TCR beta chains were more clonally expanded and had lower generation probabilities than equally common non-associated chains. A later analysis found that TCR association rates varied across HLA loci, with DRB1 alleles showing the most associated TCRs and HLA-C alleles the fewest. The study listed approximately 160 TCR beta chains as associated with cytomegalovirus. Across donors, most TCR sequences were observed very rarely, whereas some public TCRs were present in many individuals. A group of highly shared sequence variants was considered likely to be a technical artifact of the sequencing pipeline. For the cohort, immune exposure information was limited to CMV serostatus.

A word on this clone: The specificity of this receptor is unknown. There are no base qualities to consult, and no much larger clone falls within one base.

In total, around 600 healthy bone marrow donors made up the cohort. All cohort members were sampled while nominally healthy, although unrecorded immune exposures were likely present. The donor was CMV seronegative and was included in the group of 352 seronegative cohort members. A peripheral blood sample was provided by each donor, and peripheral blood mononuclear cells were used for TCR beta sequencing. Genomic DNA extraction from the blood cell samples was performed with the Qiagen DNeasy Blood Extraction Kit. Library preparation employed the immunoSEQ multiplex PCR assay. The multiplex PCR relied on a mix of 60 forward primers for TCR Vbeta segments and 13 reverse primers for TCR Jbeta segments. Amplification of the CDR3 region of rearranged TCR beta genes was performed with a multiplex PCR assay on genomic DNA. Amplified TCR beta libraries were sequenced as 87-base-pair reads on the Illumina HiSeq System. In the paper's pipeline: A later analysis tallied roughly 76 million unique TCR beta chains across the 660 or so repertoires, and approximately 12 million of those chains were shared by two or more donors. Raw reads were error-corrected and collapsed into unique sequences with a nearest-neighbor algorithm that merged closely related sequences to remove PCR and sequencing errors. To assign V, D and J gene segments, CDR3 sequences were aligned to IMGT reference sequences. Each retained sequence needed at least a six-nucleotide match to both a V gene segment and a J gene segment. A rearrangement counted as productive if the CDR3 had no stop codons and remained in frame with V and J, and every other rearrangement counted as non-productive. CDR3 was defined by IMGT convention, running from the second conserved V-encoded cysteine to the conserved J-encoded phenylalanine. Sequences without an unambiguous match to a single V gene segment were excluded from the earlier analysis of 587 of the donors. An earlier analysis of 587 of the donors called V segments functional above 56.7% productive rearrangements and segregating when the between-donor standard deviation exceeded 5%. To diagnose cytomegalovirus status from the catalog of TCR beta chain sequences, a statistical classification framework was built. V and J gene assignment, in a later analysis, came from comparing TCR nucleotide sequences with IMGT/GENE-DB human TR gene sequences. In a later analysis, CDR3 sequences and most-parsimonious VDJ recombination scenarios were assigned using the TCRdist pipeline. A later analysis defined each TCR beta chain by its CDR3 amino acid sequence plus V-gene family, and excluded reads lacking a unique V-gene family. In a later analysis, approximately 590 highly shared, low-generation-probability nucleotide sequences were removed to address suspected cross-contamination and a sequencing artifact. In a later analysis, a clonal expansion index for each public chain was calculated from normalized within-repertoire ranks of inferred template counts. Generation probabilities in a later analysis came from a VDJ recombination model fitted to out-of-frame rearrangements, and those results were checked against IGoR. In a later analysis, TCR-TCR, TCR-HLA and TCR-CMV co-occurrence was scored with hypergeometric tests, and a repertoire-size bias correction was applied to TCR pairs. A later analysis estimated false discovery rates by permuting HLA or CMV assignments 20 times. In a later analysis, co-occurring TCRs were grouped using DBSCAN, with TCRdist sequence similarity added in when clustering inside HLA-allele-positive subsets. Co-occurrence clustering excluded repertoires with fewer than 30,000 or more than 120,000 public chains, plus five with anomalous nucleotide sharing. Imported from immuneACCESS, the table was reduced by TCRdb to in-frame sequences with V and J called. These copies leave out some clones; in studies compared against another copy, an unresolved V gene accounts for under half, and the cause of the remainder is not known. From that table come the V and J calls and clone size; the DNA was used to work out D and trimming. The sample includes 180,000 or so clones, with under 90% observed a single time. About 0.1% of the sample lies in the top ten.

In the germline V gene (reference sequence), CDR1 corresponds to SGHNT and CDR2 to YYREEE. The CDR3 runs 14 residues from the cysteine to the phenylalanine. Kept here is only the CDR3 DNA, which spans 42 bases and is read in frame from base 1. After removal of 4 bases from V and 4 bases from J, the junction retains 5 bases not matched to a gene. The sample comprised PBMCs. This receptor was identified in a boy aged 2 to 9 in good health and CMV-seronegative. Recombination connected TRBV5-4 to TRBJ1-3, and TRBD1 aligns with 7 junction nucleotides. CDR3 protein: CASSLGQEGNTIYF. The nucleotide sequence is TGTGCCAGCAGCCTAGGACAGGAGGGAAACACCATATATTTT. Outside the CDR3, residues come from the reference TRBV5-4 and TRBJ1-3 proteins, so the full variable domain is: ETGVTQSPTHLIKTRGQQVTLRCSSQSGHNTVSWYQQALGQGPQFIFQYYREEENGRGNFPPRFSGLQFPNYSSELNVNALELDDSALYLCASSLGQEGNTIYFGEGSWLTVV.